This TCR beta chain was identified during a study of blood T cells in healthy people across ages. Sample-barcoded 5' priming and a J-beta primer mix drove a second PCR of about 6 to 11 cycles. MiXCR, applied by TCRdb to the 5' RACE reads, yields one record per CDR3 protein. The repertoire holds about 930,000 distinct CDR3 sequences, roughly 29% seen once, with approximately 10% in the top ten. Overall study findings and caveats: Long-lived and aged donors differed, with more naive CD4+ cells and higher diversity in the long-lived.

A remark on this clonotype: Its cognate antigen is unknown.

The authors drew 8.5 to 10 milliliters of peripheral blood from each donor. Each sample had at least 6 million PBMCs isolated. The CDR3 loop spans 14 amino acids. V was clipped by 8 bases and J by 3 bases, with 14 bases between them. These data also featured in a second study, about T cells of mothers and their children.

This TCR came from a middle-aged woman in good health. The sample consisted of blood. This chain connects TRBV12-3 or TRBV12-4 to TRBJ2-1; D possibly corresponds to TRBD2 (6 bases). DNA for the CDR3: TGTGCCAGCTCTCGACCGGGACTCTACAATGAGCAGTTCTTC. Protein sequence: CASSRPGLYNEQFF.